This T cell receptor beta chain was found in a study of radiation and T cells in renal cell carcinoma. Overall study: Nephrectomy followed 15 Gy stereotactic body radiation by 4 weeks.

Looked up from germline, CDR1 is SGDLS and CDR2 is YYNGEE. The CDR3 has 14 residues. Trimming took off 0 bases at V and 0 bases at J, with 7 bases between the two ends. Clones were read by immunoSEQ multiplex PCR, and TCRdb kept only the in-frame ones, dropping some. Among some 150,000 clones listed, about 88% were seen once. On this clone: Its target is not known.

Time point given: baseline pretreatment blood. Treatment in this sample: 15 Gy SBRT to primary tumor, nephrectomy 4 weeks later. Radiation-treated patients gave blood at baseline, week 2 and week 4. The patient's renal cell carcinoma had clear cell pathology. Study-level findings and limits: Top tumor clonotypes rose in blood 2 weeks post-radiation, then contracted.

The chain carries TRBV9 and TRBJ2-7; no definite D call. Here the sequenced sample was blood, taken from a patient whose treatment included radiotherapy and nephrectomy. This TCR came from a woman aged 45-65 years with renal cell carcinoma. The CDR3 bases are TGTGCCAGCAGCGTAGGGTGGAGCTCCTACGAGCAGTACTTC. This translates into CASSVGWSSYEQYF.